Shown below are 18 T cell receptor beta chains from a single sample sequenced in a study of Ad26.COV2.S vaccination and SARS-CoV-2 variants. Using immunoSEQ multiplex PCR, the repertoire was profiled, and TCRdb retains in-frame clones only, with some absent. Of about 180,000 clones in the sample, about 83% were seen once. This material consisted of peripheral blood, taken after recovery from COVID-19. These receptor sequences come from a human donor who had recovered from COVID-19.

In DNA form, the CDR3 reads TGTGCCAGCAGCCAAAACATACTGGGTGCTGGAAACACCATATATTTT. Translation gives CASSQNILGAGNTIYF. The chain joins TRBV14 to TRBJ1-3; D is unresolved. V lost 2 bases and J 2 bases, leaving 13 bases between the germline ends. The CDR3 runs to 16 residues. Germline values: CDR1 SGHDN, CDR2 FVKESK.

V gene TRBV15 combines with J gene TRBJ2-1, with 11 bases lining up with TRBD2. Trimming removed 0 bases from V and 6 bases from J; junction bases left unmatched: 4. Germline V gives CDR1 LNHNV, CDR2 YYDKDF (reference sequence). CDR3 length: 16 residues. CDR3 coding DNA: TGTGCCACCAGCAGAGATGACACTAGCGGGAGCAATGAGCAGTTCTTC. This gives the protein CATSRDDTSGSNEQFF.

This chain connects TRBV9 to TRBJ2-3; no firm D call. Trimming left V 3 bases short and J 2 bases short, with 19 bases between. CDR3 length: 17 amino acids. Germline V gene sequence: CDR1 SGDLS, CDR2 YYNGEE. CDR3: CASSEYGSSASTDTQYF. The CDR3 DNA reads as TGTGCCAGCAGCGAGTACGGGTCGTCGGCCTCCACAGATACGCAGTATTTT.

This clone was recorded only once. The gene calls are TRBV7-2 and TRBJ2-1, with a tentative D call TRBD1 (6 bases). V was pared by 5 bases and J by 9 bases, with 17 bases between. Germline V gene lookup returns CDR1 SGHTA and CDR2 FQGNSA. CDR3 length: 14 residues. Written as DNA, the CDR3 is TGTGCCAGCAGCCCAGCCGTGCTAGGGGGTGAGCAGTTCTTC. Translating gives CASSPAVLGGEQFF.

The chain carries TRBV9 and TRBJ2-7, with D uncertain. Per the germline V gene, CDR1 is SGDLS and CDR2 is YYNGEE. This CDR3 has 12 amino acids. Trimming cost V 0 bases and J 5 bases, with 6 bases left between them. This CDR3 reads CASSVGGHEQYF. The CDR3 bases are TGTGCCAGCAGCGTAGGAGGCCACGAGCAGTACTTC.

The chain carries TRBV7-4 and TRBJ2-1; D may be TRBD1 (7 bases). The germline V and J ends were trimmed by 2 bases and 0 bases, with 11 bases remaining between them. The CDR3 sequence is 16 residues long. Germline lookup yields CDR1 SGHVT and CDR2 SQSDAQ. This CDR3 reads CASSLQGGFSYNEQFF. The CDR3 coding sequence is TGTGCCAGCAGCTTACAGGGGGGATTCTCCTACAATGAGCAGTTCTTC.

The chain couples TRBV7-8 to TRBJ1-2, with D perhaps matching TRBD1 (5 bases). The V and J ends lost 3 bases and 4 bases respectively, with 15 bases between them. This CDR3 is 15 amino acids long. CDR1 is SGHVS and CDR2 is FQNEAQ in the germline V gene. This CDR3 is CASSLDGTGLYGYTF. The CDR3 nucleotides read TGTGCCAGCAGCTTGGACGGAACAGGCCTCTATGGCTACACCTTC.

The J gene is TRBJ2-4, the V gene TRBV9, with a tentative D call TRBD1 (7 bases). Germline V gene lookup returns CDR1 SGDLS and CDR2 YYNGEE. This CDR3 comprises 19 residues. The ends were cut back, 4 bases at V and 4 bases at J, with 27 bases in the middle. The CDR3 protein is CASSPRTGEAGLGKNIQYF. The CDR3 DNA follows: TGTGCCAGCAGCCCGAGAACAGGGGAAGCGGGTCTAGGTAAAAACATTCAGTACTTC.

The rearrangement uses TRBV15 and TRBJ2-7; D might be TRBD2 (7 bases). The CDR3 consists of 16 residues. V lost 1 base and J lost 1, with 14 bases in between. Germline V gene sequence: CDR1 LNHNV, CDR2 YYDKDF (reference sequence). CDR3 sequence reads: CATSRGGGFTSYEQYF. The DNA for the CDR3 is TGTGCCACCAGCAGAGGGGGGGGCTTTACTTCCTACGAGCAGTACTTC.

The chain joins TRBV27 to TRBJ2-7, with 7 bases that match TRBD2. The V and J ends lost 6 bases and 6 bases, in that order; junction bases with no gene match: 11. CDR3 size: 14 residues. Germline CDR1 and CDR2: MNHEY and SMNVEV (reference sequence). CDR3 loop: CASSPLASGGEQYF. CDR3 DNA: TGTGCCAGCAGCCCGTTGGCTAGCGGAGGCGAGCAGTACTTC.

This clone has only one observation. The chain uses TRBV6-6 and TRBJ1-5; D is perhaps TRBD1 (6 bases). Germline V gene sequence: CDR1 MNHNY, CDR2 SVGAGI (reference sequence). CDR3 length equals 16 residues. V lost 2 bases to trimming and J lost 4 bases, with 15 bases between them. CDR3 sequence: CASSYPQGRGNQPQHF. In DNA form, the CDR3 reads TGTGCCAGCAGTTACCCACAGGGCCGGGGGAATCAGCCCCAGCATTTT.

This rearrangement joins TRBV2 to TRBJ1-2, with D unclear. Per germline, CDR1 SNHLY and CDR2 FYNNEI. The V end was cut by 2 bases, the J end by 4 bases, with 17 bases between. This CDR3 is built from 16 residues. This chain's CDR3 is CASSENSASAVYGYTF. DNA for the CDR3: TGTGCCAGCAGTGAAAATTCCGCGTCCGCCGTCTATGGCTACACCTTC.

This clone was counted a single time. The J gene is TRBJ2-7, the V gene TRBV7-8, with TRBD2 as a possible D gene (6 bases). The CDR3 is 17 amino acids. The germline V gene has CDR1 SGHVS and CDR2 FQNEAQ. With 5 bases removed from V and 2 bases from J, the gap between germline ends came to 22 bases. CDR3 amino acids: CASSPPLGAGTPYEQYF. In DNA form, the CDR3 reads TGTGCCAGCAGCCCACCCCTTGGTGCGGGGACCCCCTACGAGCAGTACTTC.

CDR3 sequence (DNA): TGCGCCAGCAGCCAAGTCCTCCAAGAGACCCAGTACTTC. Its translation: CASSQVLQETQYF. V gene TRBV4-1 combines with J gene TRBJ2-5, with D unclear. V dropped 1 base and J dropped 1 base, with 4 bases sitting between them. CDR1 is MGHRA and CDR2 is YSYEKL in the germline V gene. This CDR3 contains 13 residues.

The chain uses TRBV24-1 and TRBJ2-2, with D unclear. Germline assignment: CDR1 KGHDR and CDR2 SFDVKD. Trimming cost V 3 bases and J 3 bases, with 4 bases left between them. The CDR3 sequence is 13 residues long. The CDR3: CATSDLHTGELFF. CDR3 nucleotides: TGTGCCACCAGTGATCTCCACACCGGGGAGCTGTTTTTT.

The rearrangement joins TRBV21-1 to TRBJ2-5; TRBD1, as called in the table, went unchecked against the DNA. TRBV21-1 is assigned pseudogene status. This CDR3 contains 16 residues. The CDR3 nucleotides read TGTGCCAGCAGCAAAGCCAGTAGGGGGTGTCAAGAGACCCAGTACTTC. This translates into CASSKASRGCQETQYF.

The genes are TRBV28 and TRBJ2-1; TRBD2 matches 7 bases. The V segment lost 4 bases and the J segment 5 bases; nucleotides outside the gene matches: 8. The V gene's germline CDR1 is MDHEN and CDR2 SYDVKM. The CDR3 extends over 15 amino acids. DNA of the CDR3: TGTGCCAGCAGTTCAGAAGCGGGATTTGACAATGAGCAGTTCTTC. It codes for CASSSEAGFDNEQFF.

The CDR3 DNA reads as TGTGCCGACAACGCCCCCGCAAAGCAGTACTTC. This sequence encodes CADNAPAKQYF. The V and J genes are TRBV13 and TRBJ2-7, with D uncertain. The V gene's germline CDR1 is PRHDT and CDR2 FYEKMQ (reference sequence). Trimming removed 11 bases from V and 8 bases from J, with 16 bases in between. The length of the CDR3 is 11 residues.